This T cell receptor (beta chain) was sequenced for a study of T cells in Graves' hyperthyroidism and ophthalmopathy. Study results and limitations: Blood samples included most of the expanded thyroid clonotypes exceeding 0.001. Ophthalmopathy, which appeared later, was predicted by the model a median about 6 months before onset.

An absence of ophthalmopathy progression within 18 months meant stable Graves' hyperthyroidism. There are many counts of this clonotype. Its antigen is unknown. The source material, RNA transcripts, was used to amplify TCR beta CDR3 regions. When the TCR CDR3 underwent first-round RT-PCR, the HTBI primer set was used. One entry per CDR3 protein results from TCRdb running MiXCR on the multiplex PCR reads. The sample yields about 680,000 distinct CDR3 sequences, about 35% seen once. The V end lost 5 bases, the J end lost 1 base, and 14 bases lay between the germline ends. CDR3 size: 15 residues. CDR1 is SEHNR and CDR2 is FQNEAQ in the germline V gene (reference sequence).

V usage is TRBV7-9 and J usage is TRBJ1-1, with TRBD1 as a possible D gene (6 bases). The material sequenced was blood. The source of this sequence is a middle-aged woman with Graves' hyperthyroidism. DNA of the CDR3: TGTGCCAGCAGCCCCCGGACAGATACGAACACTGAAGCTTTCTTT. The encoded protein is CASSPRTDTNTEAFF. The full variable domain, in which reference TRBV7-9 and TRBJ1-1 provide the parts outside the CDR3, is DTGVSQNPRHKITKRGQNVTFRCDPISEHNRLYWYRQTLGQGPEFLTYFQNEAQLEKSRLLSDRFSAERPKGSFSTLEIQRTEQGDSAMYLCASSPRTDTNTEAFFGQGTRLTVV.